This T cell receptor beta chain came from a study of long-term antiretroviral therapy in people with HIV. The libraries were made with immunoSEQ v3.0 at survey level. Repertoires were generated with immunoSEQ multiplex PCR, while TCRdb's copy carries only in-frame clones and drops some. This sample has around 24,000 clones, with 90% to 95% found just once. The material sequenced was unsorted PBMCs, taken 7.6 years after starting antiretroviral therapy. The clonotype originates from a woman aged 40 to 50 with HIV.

This chain's CDR3 is CASSARLAGPYEQYF. The CDR3 bases are TGCGCCAGCAGCGCACGACTAGCGGGGCCCTACGAGCAGTACTTC. V usage is TRBV4-3 and J usage is TRBJ2-7; 11 bases line up with TRBD2. The CDR3 is made up of 15 amino acids. Germline V gene sequence: CDR1 LGHNA, CDR2 YSLEER. Losses at the gene ends were 5 bases for V and 2 bases for J; bases not matched to a gene: 5.